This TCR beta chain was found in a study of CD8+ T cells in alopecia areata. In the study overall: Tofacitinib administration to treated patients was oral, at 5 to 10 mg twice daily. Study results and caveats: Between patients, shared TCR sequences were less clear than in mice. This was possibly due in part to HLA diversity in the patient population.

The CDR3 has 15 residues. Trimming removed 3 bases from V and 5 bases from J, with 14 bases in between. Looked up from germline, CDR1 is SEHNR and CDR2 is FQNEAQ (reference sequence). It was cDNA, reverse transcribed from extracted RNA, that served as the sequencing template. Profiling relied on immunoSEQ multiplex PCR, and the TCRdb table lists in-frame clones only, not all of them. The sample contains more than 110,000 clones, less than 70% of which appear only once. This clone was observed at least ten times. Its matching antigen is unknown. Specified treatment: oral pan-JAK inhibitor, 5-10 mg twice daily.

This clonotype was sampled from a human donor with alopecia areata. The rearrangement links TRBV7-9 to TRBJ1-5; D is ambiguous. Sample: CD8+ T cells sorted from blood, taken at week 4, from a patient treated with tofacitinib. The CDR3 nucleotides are TGTGCCAGCAGCTTCGGCAAAGCAACTGATCAGCCCCAGCATTTT. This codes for CASSFGKATDQPQHF.